These T cell receptor beta chains were read from a single sample in a study of cytomegalovirus exposure and HLA in healthy donors. Some clones are missing from TCRdb's copy, which holds only in-frame ones; the method was immunoSEQ multiplex PCR. The sample lists around 200,000 clones; roughly 80% were seen once. The specimen was PBMCs. All receptors come from a man aged 40-50 years in good health and CMV-seropositive. Both conserved end residues are part of each CDR3. The D gene is left open where the match is weak.

TRBV27	TRBD2	TRBJ2-1	CASSPGLATYNEQFF
TRBV9	TRBD2	TRBJ2-3	CASSVGGLAIFTDTQYF
TRBV6-1	.	TRBJ1-1	CASSEEPGLAFF
TRBV6-1	.	.	CASSDRGLIYEQYF
TRBV11-1	.	TRBJ2-5	CASSSSGTLETQYF
TRBV18	TRBD1	TRBJ2-7	CASSPGTGLYEQYF
TRBV5-1	TRBD1	TRBJ2-7	CASSRGAGQGTYEQYF
TRBV27	TRBD1	TRBJ2-7	CASGYQGARGEQYF
TRBV6-5	TRBD1	TRBJ1-4	CASSLQGASEKLFF
TRBV19	.	TRBJ2-7	CASSIFWADEQYF
TRBV9	.	TRBJ2-7	CASSVAPDRAPYEQYF
TRBV18	.	TRBJ2-1	CASRLSTGNEQFF
TRBV7-3	.	TRBJ2-5	CASSLYGGQYQETQYF
TRBV4-2	.	TRBJ1-5	CASSSSGTFSNQPQHF
TRBV27	TRBD1	TRBJ1-2	CASSLYGTGWYGYTF
TRBV7-2	.	TRBJ1-1	CASSPPWGQEAFF
TRBV21-1	.	TRBJ1-5	CASSPGPRHQHF
TRBV7-7	TRBD1	TRBJ2-5	CASTRGTGGETQYF
TRBV15	.	TRBJ1-1	CATSRAPGRTEAFF
TRBV10-2	TRBD2	TRBJ2-1	CASRGGGAYNEQFF
TRBV28	.	TRBJ2-5	CASRKGGGTQETQYF
TRBV7-2	.	TRBJ1-2	CASSSGGGDYGYTF
TRBV6-4	.	TRBJ1-4	CASSDSPGGEKLFF
TRBV5-1	TRBD2	TRBJ2-1	CASSASGLAGGQGSYNEQFF
TRBV7-9	.	TRBJ2-7	CASSDPARPNEQYF
TRBV25-1	.	TRBJ2-5	CASSERNREGSETQYF
TRBV5-4	.	TRBJ1-2	CASSLGGQYGYTF
TRBV4-1	.	TRBJ2-3	CASSQVWGGSTDTQYF
TRBV29-1	.	TRBJ2-6	CSVEREAGANVLTF
TRBV7-2	TRBD1	TRBJ2-7	CASSPGAGQGYYEQYF
TRBV4-2	.	TRBJ1-1	CASSQEGQRNTEAFF
TRBV5-4	.	TRBJ1-2	CAMKSQENYGYTF
TRBV19	TRBD1	TRBJ2-7	CASSPGTGDYEQYF
TRBV5-6	.	TRBJ2-7	CASSPTTDTYEQYF
TRBV6-1	.	TRBJ1-1	CATLNTEAFF
TRBV25-1	.	TRBJ1-3	CASSATAGNTIYF
TRBV29-1	.	TRBJ2-5	CSVGGGGETQYF
TRBV19	.	TRBJ2-7	CASSMGAPYEQYF
TRBV5-4	TRBD1	TRBJ2-2	CASTVQGALGGELFF
TRBV19	TRBD2	TRBJ2-3	CASSLSSGADTQYF
TRBV30	TRBD1	TRBJ1-2	CAWNSIASGGWSGYTF
TRBV2	.	TRBJ1-5	CASDPSGLTSNQPQHF
TRBV19	.	TRBJ2-5	CASSEGRETQYF
TRBV30	.	TRBJ1-1	CAWSIIGSSLLRENTEAFF
TRBV5-6	TRBD1	TRBJ1-1	CASGLLGQGDTEAFF
TRBV7-8	TRBD2	TRBJ2-7	CASSLGLAASYEQYF
TRBV2	.	TRBJ1-2	CASRPSAGDNYGYTF
TRBV9	.	TRBJ2-6	CASSVGPILPGANVLTF
TRBV6-5	TRBD2	TRBJ2-5	CASSSPGLGRETQYF
TRBV15	.	TRBJ2-2	CATSRDSANTGELFF
TRBV14	.	TRBJ1-1	CASRPRRTNTEAFF
TRBV10-2	.	TRBJ2-5	CASSEVRTRQETQYF
TRBV2	TRBD1	TRBJ2-1	CASSLDRGGNNEQFF
TRBV9	TRBD1	TRBJ2-7	CASGRQGGSEQYF
TRBV19	TRBD1	TRBJ2-1	CASKAQGDYNEQFF
TRBV7-9	.	TRBJ2-2	CASRYPGDTGELFF
TRBV29-1	.	TRBJ2-2	CSVEYDTTGELFF
TRBV7-2	TRBD2	TRBJ2-1	CASSPLAGNNEQFF
TRBV7-8	TRBD1	TRBJ2-7	CASSPRDRITYEQYF